Listed below are T cell receptor beta chains from one sample, sequenced in a study of blood T cell repertoires in COVID-19. Generated by immunoSEQ multiplex PCR, the TCRdb table keeps only in-frame clones and is missing some. The table shows 150,000 to 200,000 clones, with roughly 86% occurring only once. Sequenced: peripheral blood. The origin of the receptors is a man in his 70s with acute or convalescent COVID-19. Both conserved end residues are part of each CDR3. The order of the fields is D gene, J gene, V gene, clone size, CDR3 DNA, CDR3 protein. A D gene is named only where the DNA matches it firmly. The size of a clone is reported for some rows only, either as once, few or many, or as a class for expanded clones.

>TRBD2|TRBJ2-5|TRBV7-9|.
TGTGCCAGCAGCCCCGGGACTAGCGGCGAGACCCAGTACTTC
CASSPGTSGETQYF
>TRBD1|TRBJ1-5|TRBV3-1/TRBV3-2|.
TGTGCCAGCAGCCTGGGGACAGGGGGAGAGGGGGGTCAGCCCCAGCATTTT
CASSLGTGGEGGQPQHF
>.|TRBJ1-2|TRBV19|.
TGTGCCAGTAGTCGGGGAGGGGGCTATGGCTACACCTTC
CASSRGGGYGYTF
>.|TRBJ2-2|TRBV3-1/TRBV3-2|.
TGTGCCAGCAGCGGGGGGAGGCTTGGCGGGGAGCTGTTTTTT
CASSGGRLGGELFF
>TRBD2|TRBJ2-7|TRBV10-3|.
TGTGCCATCAGTGGGACTAGCGGGCAATCCTACGAGCAGTACTTC
CAISGTSGQSYEQYF
>.|TRBJ1-4|TRBV9|.
TGTGCCAGCAGCGTCGGGACTAATGAAAAACTGTTTTTT
CASSVGTNEKLFF
>TRBD2|TRBJ2-1|TRBV11-2|.
TGTGCCAGCAGCCAACAAGCGGGAGGGGGAAATGAGCAGTTCTTC
CASSQQAGGGNEQFF
>.|TRBJ2-1|TRBV7-8|.
TGTGCCAGCAGCCTCTTTAGCTACCGGGGTGAGCAGTTCTTC
CASSLFSYRGEQFF
>.|TRBJ1-5|TRBV29-1|.
TGCAGCGTTGGGGGTGAGGGTCAGCCCCAGCATTTT
CSVGGEGQPQHF
>.|TRBJ2-1|TRBV2|.
TGTGCCAGCAGTGTAGGGGAAAGTGGTGAGCAGTTCTTC
CASSVGESGEQFF
>TRBD1|TRBJ2-5|TRBV5-1|.
TGCGCCAGCAGTTCGGGACAGCAAGAGACCCAGTACTTC
CASSSGQQETQYF
>TRBD2|TRBJ2-1|TRBV30|.
TGTGCCTGGAGTAAAGGACTAGCGAACTACAATGAGCAGTTCTTC
CAWSKGLANYNEQFF
>.|TRBJ1-3|TRBV10-3|.
TGTGCCATCAGTGCCCCCCGTTCCTCTGGAAACACCATATATTTT
CAISAPRSSGNTIYF
>TRBD2|TRBJ2-3|TRBV12-5|.
TGTGCTAGTGGTTCGGCTATAGACGGGGGGATTCCAGATACGCAGTATTTT
CASGSAIDGGIPDTQYF
>.|TRBJ2-7|TRBV27|.
TGTGCCAGCAGTTTAGCGGGATGGTCCTACGAGCAGTACTTC
CASSLAGWSYEQYF
>TRBD2|TRBJ2-1|TRBV29-1|.
TGCAGCGTTGAAGTCCATACTAGCGGGAGTTTCAATGAGCAGTTCTTC
CSVEVHTSGSFNEQFF
>.|TRBJ1-5|TRBV6-5|.
TGTGCCAGCACCCCAGGTAGAATGAGCAATCAGCCCCAGCATTTT
CASTPGRMSNQPQHF
>.|TRBJ1-1|TRBV5-1|.
TGCGCCAGCAGCTTGGGGTGGGCCCTCGAAGCTTTCTTT
CASSLGWALEAFF
>TRBD1|TRBJ1-3|TRBV28|few
TGTGCCAGCAGGCCACAGGGGACTGGAAACACCATATATTTT
CASRPQGTGNTIYF
>.|TRBJ2-5|TRBV4-1|.
TGCGCCAGCAGCCAAGAGGGCCTCTGGGAGACCCAGTACTTC
CASSQEGLWETQYF
>.|TRBJ1-1|TRBV19|.
TGTGCCAGTAGTATAGTCCGGGACACTGAAGCTTTCTTT
CASSIVRDTEAFF
>TRBD1|TRBJ1-6|TRBV2|.
TGTGCCAGCACTATTCAGGGGGCGGATAATTCACCCCTCCACTTT
CASTIQGADNSPLHF
>.|TRBJ2-7|TRBV28|.
TGTGCCAGCAGGGCAACAGGGTTGGGCGAGCAGTACTTC
CASRATGLGEQYF
>TRBD2|TRBJ2-3|TRBV6-5|.
TGTGCCAGCAGTTACTCGATTAGCGGGAGCCAAGATACGCAGTATTTT
CASSYSISGSQDTQYF
>.|TRBJ2-5|TRBV12-3/TRBV12-4|few
TGTGCCAGCAGTTTTGCCGGAGAGACCCAGTACTTC
CASSFAGETQYF
>.|TRBJ1-1|TRBV30|.
TGTGCCTGGAGGGATACAGGGTCGGGCACTGAAGCTTTCTTT
CAWRDTGSGTEAFF
>.|TRBJ2-7|TRBV2|few
TGTGCCAGCCTGTTCGACACGACGTACGAGCAGTACTTC
CASLFDTTYEQYF
>TRBD1|TRBJ1-5|TRBV2|.
TGTGCCAGCAGTCGTGACAGGGGGCGGAACAATCAGCCCCAGCATTTT
CASSRDRGRNNQPQHF